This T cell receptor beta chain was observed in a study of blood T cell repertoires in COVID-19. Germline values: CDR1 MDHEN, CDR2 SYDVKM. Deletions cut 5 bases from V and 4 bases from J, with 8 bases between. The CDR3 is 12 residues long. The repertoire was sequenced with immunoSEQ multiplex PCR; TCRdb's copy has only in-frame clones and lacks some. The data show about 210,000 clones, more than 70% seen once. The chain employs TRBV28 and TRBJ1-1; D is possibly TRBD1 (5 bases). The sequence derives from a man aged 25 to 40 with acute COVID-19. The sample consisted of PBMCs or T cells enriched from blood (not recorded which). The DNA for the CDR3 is TGTGCCAGCAGTCAGGGTTTCACTGAAGCTTTCTTT. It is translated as CASSQGFTEAFF.